The 28 T cell receptor beta chains given below trace back to one sample, sequenced in a study of blood T cell repertoires in COVID-19. Data came from immunoSEQ multiplex PCR; TCRdb stores just in-frame clones and leaves some out. The repertoire holds about 26,000 clones, with roughly 80% as singletons. Sequenced material: peripheral blood. Every receptor here comes from a man aged 50 to 59 with active or convalescent COVID-19.

This clone came up a few times. CDR3 residues: CASSQQTGEVGNTIYF. In nucleotides, the CDR3 is TGTGCCAGCAGCCAACAGACAGGGGAGGTAGGAAACACCATATATTTT. This rearrangement joins TRBV4-2 to TRBJ1-3; 8 positions match TRBD1. Trimming cost V 2 bases and J 4 bases; bases outside gene matches: 7. From germline, CDR1 is LGHNA and CDR2 YNFKEQ. CDR3 length equals 16 residues.

The V gene is TRBV3-1 (or the pseudogene TRBV3-2), the J gene TRBJ2-7; D gene ambiguous. Germline lookup yields CDR1 LGHDT and CDR2 YNNKEL (reference sequence). This CDR3 comprises 14 residues. V lost 1 base and J lost 2, with 9 bases in between. The CDR3 DNA sequence: TGTGCCAGCAGCCAAGTATCACAGACCTACGAGCAGTACTTC. Protein product: CASSQVSQTYEQYF.

The chain is built from TRBV2 and TRBJ1-1; TRBD1 is a possible D gene (6 bases). The V and J ends lost 3 bases and 6 bases respectively, with 11 bases between them. CDR3 length: 13 residues. The germline V gene has CDR1 SNHLY and CDR2 FYNNEI. The CDR3 region has the DNA TGTGCCAGCAGTGATCGGTCAGGGGCTGAAGCTTTCTTT. Amino acids: CASSDRSGAEAFF.

This clone was detected only a few times. The chain recombines TRBV6-6 with TRBJ1-5; D call uncertain. The CDR3 consists of 16 residues. Trimming stripped 3 bases from V and 7 bases from J, with 19 bases between. CDR1 is MNHNY, CDR2 SVGAGI, per germline (reference sequence). Here the CDR3 reads CASSYHSAPMRQPQHF. The DNA of the CDR3 is TGTGCCAGCAGTTATCACTCCGCCCCCATGAGGCAGCCCCAGCATTTT.

This clone was seen only once. V and J are TRBV5-1 and TRBJ2-7; TRBD1 matches 7 bases. The germline CDR1 and CDR2 sequences are SGHRS and YFSETQ. J was trimmed by 2 bases and V by 2 bases; bases with no gene match: 4. CDR3 size: 14 residues. Here the CDR3 reads CASSFRGQTYEQYF. The DNA of the CDR3 is TGCGCCAGCAGCTTCCGGGGACAGACCTACGAGCAGTACTTC.

The chain links TRBV6-1 to TRBJ2-5, with D possibly TRBD1 on 6 matching bases. V dropped 1 base and J dropped 5 bases, with 14 bases sitting between them. This CDR3 spans 15 amino acids. Per germline, CDR1 MNHNS and CDR2 SASEGT. The CDR3 spells CASSEESGGYETQYF. The CDR3 DNA is TGTGCCAGCAGTGAAGAATCTGGGGGCTACGAGACCCAGTACTTC.

This clone showed up just once. The rearrangement joins TRBV11-2 to TRBJ1-5; D perhaps matches TRBD1 (5 bases). Germline V gene lookup returns CDR1 SGHAT and CDR2 FQNNGV. The V and J ends lost 3 bases and 1 base respectively, with 10 bases between them. The CDR3 totals 15 residues. CDR3 nucleotide sequence: TGTGCCAGCAGCTTTAGGGGAGGAAGCAATCAGCCCCAGCATTTT. Translation: CASSFRGGSNQPQHF.

The genes are TRBV2 and TRBJ2-2; D is unclear. The CDR3 totals 12 residues. V lost 8 bases and J lost 4, with 8 bases in between. Germline V gene sequence: CDR1 SNHLY, CDR2 FYNNEI. CDR3 sequence reads: CASCYTTGELFF. DNA for the CDR3: TGTGCCAGCTGTTACACCACCGGGGAGCTGTTTTTT.

The V and J genes are TRBV2 and TRBJ1-2; a weak D match, TRBD1 (6 bases). From germline, CDR1 is SNHLY and CDR2 FYNNEI. There are 13 residues in the CDR3. Trimming stripped 4 bases from V and 3 bases from J, with 9 bases between. CDR3 amino acids: CASSAGQYYGYTF. CDR3 nucleotide sequence: TGTGCCAGCAGTGCCGGACAGTACTATGGCTACACCTTC.

This clone was picked up one time. The chain recombines TRBV7-3 with TRBJ1-2; TRBD1 agrees at 12 bases. The CDR3 has 14 residues. Germline CDR1 is SGHTA and CDR2 is FQGTGA. V shed 3 bases, J shed 7 bases, and the junction held 3 bases outside the gene matches. The CDR3 nucleotides read TGTGCCAGCAGCTTGGGACAGGGGGCTGGTGGCTACACCTTC. Translated: CASSLGQGAGGYTF.

The chain couples TRBV9 to TRBJ1-4, with 7 bases that match TRBD1. Germline values: CDR1 SGDLS, CDR2 YYNGEE. This CDR3 contains 13 residues. The junction had 1 base not matched to a gene; V was cut back by 5 bases and J by 3 bases. The CDR3 reads CASSGQANEKLFF. DNA of the CDR3: TGTGCCAGCAGTGGACAGGCTAATGAAAAACTGTTTTTT.

This chain connects TRBV25-1 to TRBJ2-1; D possibly corresponds to TRBD2 (6 bases). This CDR3 is built from 11 residues. V was trimmed by 9 bases and J by 7 bases, leaving 10 bases between them. Looked up from germline, CDR1 is MGHDK and CDR2 is SYGVNS. The CDR3 DNA reads as TGTGCCAGTTCTGGGGGGAATGAGCAGTTCTTC. It translates to CASSGGNEQFF. The full variable domain, its missing parts supplied by reference TRBV25-1 and TRBJ2-1, is EADIYQTPRYLVIGTGKKITLECSQTMGHDKMYWYQQDPGMELHLIHYSYGVNSTEKGDLSSESTVSRIRTEHFPLTLESARPSHTSQYLCASSGGNEQFFGPGTRLTVL.

V and J are TRBV10-1 and TRBJ2-2; D call uncertain. The CDR3 has 13 amino acids. Trimming cost V 3 bases and J 4 bases, with 6 bases left between them. CDR1 is WNHNN and CDR2 is SYGVQD in the germline V gene (reference sequence). In DNA form, the CDR3 reads TGCGCCAGCAGTGAATCGGGCACCGGGGAGCTGTTTTTT. Translation gives CASSESGTGELFF.

The gene calls are TRBV29-1 and TRBJ2-1; TRBD2 matches at 8 bases. From germline, CDR1 is SQVTM and CDR2 ANQGSEA. The V gene end was trimmed by 6 bases and the J gene end by 6 bases; junction bases not matched to a gene: 16. CDR3 length: 16 amino acids. The CDR3 protein is CSVFGVLAGSVNEQFF. The CDR3 DNA reads TGCAGCGTCTTCGGGGTCCTAGCGGGTAGTGTCAATGAGCAGTTCTTC.

The chain employs TRBV7-3 and TRBJ2-3, with 10 bases matching TRBD2. J was trimmed by 5 bases and V by 5 bases; bases with no gene match: 4. The germline V gene encodes CDR1 SGHTA and CDR2 FQGTGA. The CDR3 runs 14 residues. The CDR3 protein is CASSVSGRQDTQYF. The CDR3 DNA reads as TGTGCCAGCAGCGTTAGCGGGAGGCAAGATACGCAGTATTTT.

The gene calls are TRBV5-6 and TRBJ2-7; D gene unclear. V lost 4 bases to trimming and J lost 3 bases, with 5 bases between them. CDR3 length equals 11 residues. From germline, CDR1 is SGHDT and CDR2 YYEEEE. This CDR3 reads CASSVNYEQYF. CDR3 DNA sequence: TGTGCCAGCAGCGTAAACTACGAGCAGTACTTC. Full variable domain (missing parts from reference TRBV5-6 and TRBJ2-7): DAGVTQSPTHLIKTRGQQVTLRCSPKSGHDTVSWYQQALGQGPQFIFQYYEEEERQRGNFPDRFSGHQFPNYSSELNVNALLLGDSALYLCASSVNYEQYFGPGTRLTVT.

This rearrangement joins TRBV6-5 to TRBJ2-7; 7 positions agree with TRBD1. The ends lost 5 bases at V and 2 bases at J; junction bases unmatched: 6. The CDR3 length is 14 residues. CDR1 and CDR2 (germline): MNHEY, SVGAGI. The CDR3 here is CASSLQGPTYEQYF. The DNA of the CDR3 is TGTGCCAGCAGTCTACAGGGGCCCACCTACGAGCAGTACTTC.

The rearrangement uses TRBV7-9 and TRBJ2-1, with TRBD1 identical over 9 bases. The CDR3 contains 15 residues. After removal of 5 bases from V and 2 bases from J, the junction contained 4 bases not matched to a gene. From germline, CDR1 is SEHNR and CDR2 FQNEAQ (reference sequence). The CDR3 is CASSLRQGAYNEQFF. Written as DNA, the CDR3 is TGTGCCAGCAGCCTTCGACAGGGGGCCTACAATGAGCAGTTCTTC.

The V and J genes are TRBV7-2 and TRBJ2-7, with a tentative D call TRBD1 (7 bases). Germline values: CDR1 SGHTA, CDR2 FQGNSA. V shed 1 base and J shed 2 bases, with 18 bases lying between them. The CDR3 is 17 amino acids. The CDR3 here is CASSLVAGGTYAYEQYF. CDR3 coding DNA: TGTGCCAGCAGCTTAGTGGCAGGGGGGACTTATGCCTACGAGCAGTACTTC.

The chain couples TRBV2 to TRBJ2-1; tentatively, D is TRBD2 (6 bases). The CDR3 has 13 amino acids. Deletions cut 8 bases from V and 4 bases from J, with 12 bases between. The V gene's germline CDR1 is SNHLY and CDR2 FYNNEI. The CDR3 is CASLREMYNEQFF. As DNA, the CDR3 is TGTGCCAGCCTACGGGAGATGTACAATGAGCAGTTCTTC.

This clone was detected only a few times. V gene TRBV10-1 combines with J gene TRBJ1-1; D possibly corresponds to TRBD1 (6 bases). V lost 6 bases, J lost 1 base, and 15 bases lay in between. Germline assignment: CDR1 WNHNN and CDR2 SYGVQD (reference sequence). The CDR3 runs to 15 residues. The CDR3 protein is CASREDSRRNTEAFF. The CDR3 DNA sequence: TGCGCCAGCAGAGAGGACAGCCGAAGGAACACTGAAGCTTTCTTT.

The rearrangement joins TRBV4-1 to TRBJ1-5; 9 bases are a match to TRBD1. J gave up 2 bases and V 2 bases, and 7 bases lay outside the gene matches. The length of the CDR3 is 17 residues. The germline CDR1 and CDR2 sequences are MGHRA and YSYEKL. CDR3: CASSQLGQGNGNQPQHF. The CDR3 DNA is TGCGCCAGCAGCCAACTCGGACAGGGGAATGGCAATCAGCCCCAGCATTTT.

The V gene is TRBV4-2, the J gene TRBJ2-2; D unresolved. This CDR3 spans 14 amino acids. V shed 2 bases and J shed 3 bases, with 7 bases lying between them. Looked up from germline, CDR1 is LGHNA and CDR2 is YNFKEQ. The CDR3: CASSQRGDTGELFF. CDR3 DNA: TGTGCCAGCAGCCAAAGAGGAGACACCGGGGAGCTGTTTTTT.

The V gene is TRBV7-9, the J gene TRBJ1-3; D is undetermined. Germline-derived CDR1 and CDR2 are SEHNR and FQNEAQ (reference sequence). V dropped 5 bases and J dropped 9 bases, with 23 bases sitting between them. The CDR3 totals 16 residues. CDR3: CASSPSLEAMVRTIYF. The CDR3 nucleotides are TGTGCCAGCAGCCCTAGTTTAGAGGCCATGGTCCGCACCATATATTTT.

The CDR3 loop reads CASSLASGNNEQFF. The CDR3 nucleotides are TGTGCCAGCAGCTTGGCTAGCGGTAACAATGAGCAGTTCTTC. J is TRBJ2-1 and V is TRBV5-4; 7 positions agree with TRBD2. The CDR3 spans 14 residues. Germline V gene lookup returns CDR1 SGHNT and CDR2 YYREEE (reference sequence). The trim removed 0 bases at V and 5 bases at J, leaving 2 bases unmatched.

The chain is built from TRBV24-1 and TRBJ2-1; D gene ambiguous. Germline V gene lookup returns CDR1 KGHDR and CDR2 SFDVKD. The CDR3 totals 13 residues. With 7 bases removed from V and 7 bases from J, the gap between germline ends came to 13 bases. DNA of the CDR3: TGTGCCACCAGGAATACTTGGAGTAATGAGCAGTTCTTC. Encoded protein: CATRNTWSNEQFF.

V and J are TRBV9 and TRBJ2-4, with a tentative D call TRBD1 (5 bases). From germline, CDR1 is SGDLS and CDR2 YYNGEE. V lost 5 bases, J lost 5 bases, and 14 bases lay in between. CDR3 length: 14 amino acids. The chain's CDR3 is CASSAGLPQNIQYF. CDR3 coding DNA: TGTGCCAGCAGTGCAGGGTTACCACAAAACATTCAGTACTTC.

This clone was observed at least ten times. The DNA of the CDR3 is TGTGCCAGCAGCCCCGGGGTAACAGATACGCAGTATTTT. Amino acid sequence: CASSPGVTDTQYF. This chain links TRBV28 with TRBJ2-3; possible D gene TRBD2, 5 bases. V lost 6 bases, J lost 3 bases, and 10 bases lay in between. Germline loops: CDR1 MDHEN, CDR2 SYDVKM. The CDR3 spans 13 residues.